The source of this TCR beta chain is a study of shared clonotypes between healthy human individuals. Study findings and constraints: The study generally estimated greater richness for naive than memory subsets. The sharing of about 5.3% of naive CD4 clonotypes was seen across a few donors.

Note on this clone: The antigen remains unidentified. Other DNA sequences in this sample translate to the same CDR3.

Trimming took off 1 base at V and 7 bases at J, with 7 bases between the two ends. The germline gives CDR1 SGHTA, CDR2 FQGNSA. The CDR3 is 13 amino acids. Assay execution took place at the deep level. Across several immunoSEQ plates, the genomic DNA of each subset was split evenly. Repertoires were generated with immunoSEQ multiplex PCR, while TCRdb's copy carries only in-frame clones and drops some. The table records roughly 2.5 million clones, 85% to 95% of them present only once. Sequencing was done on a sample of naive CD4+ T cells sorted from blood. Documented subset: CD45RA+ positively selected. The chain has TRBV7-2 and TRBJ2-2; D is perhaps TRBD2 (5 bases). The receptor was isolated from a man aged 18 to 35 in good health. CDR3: CASSLEGVGELFF. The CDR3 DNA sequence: TGTGCCAGCAGCTTAGAGGGAGTCGGGGAGCTGTTTTTT.